What follows are 24 T cell receptor beta chains derived from one specimen sequenced in a study of T-cell memory formation after mild COVID-19. A single record per CDR3 protein comes from TCRdb applying MiXCR to the 5' RACE reads. The sample has under 300,000 distinct CDR3 sequences; roughly a tenth are singletons. Sequenced sample: PBMCs or a T cell subset sorted from them (not recorded which). These receptors were taken from a man between 18 and 35 years old who had mild COVID-19 (a few samples of this study predate the infection). Cell type and time point are not known.

This clonotype was observed a few times. The CDR3 is CASSPYDRGNTGELFF. CDR3 sequence (DNA): TGTGCCAGCTCACCTTACGACAGGGGGAACACCGGGGAGCTGTTTTTT. V and J are TRBV18 and TRBJ2-2; 8 bases are shared with TRBD1. The ends lost 3 bases at V and 1 base at J; junction bases unmatched: 4. Germline lookup yields CDR1 KGHSH and CDR2 LQKENI. This CDR3 region has 16 residues.

This clonotype was found a few times. The rearrangement links TRBV6-1 to TRBJ2-3; TRBD2 is a possible D gene (6 bases). CDR1 MNHNS and CDR2 SASEGT come from the germline V gene. V lost 0 bases, J lost 4 bases, and 14 bases lay in between. The CDR3 runs to 16 residues. CDR3: CASSEARWGVADTQYF. CDR3 sequence (DNA): TGTGCCAGCAGTGAAGCCAGGTGGGGGGTCGCAGATACGCAGTATTTT.

The chain recombines TRBV5-4 with TRBJ2-7, with TRBD1 matching 11 bases. The CDR3 is 13 amino acids. With V trimmed by 9 bases and J by 6 bases, 8 bases remained unmatched. Germline values: CDR1 SGHNT, CDR2 YYREEE (reference sequence). The CDR3 DNA reads as TGTGCCACTACGGGACAGGGGGGCGCCGAGCAGTACTTC. This codes for CATTGQGGAEQYF. Using reference TRBV5-4 and TRBJ2-7 for the parts outside the CDR3, the full variable domain is ETGVTQSPTHLIKTRGQQVTLRCSSQSGHNTVSWYQQALGQGPQFIFQYYREEENGRGNFPPRFSGLQFPNYSSELNVNALELDDSALYLCATTGQGGAEQYFGPGTRLTVT.

This clonotype occurred a few times. The gene calls are TRBV6-6 and TRBJ1-6; TRBD1 is a possible D gene (5 bases). The V gene lost 0 bases and the J gene lost 2 bases, with 8 bases spanning the gap. The CDR3 runs to 16 residues. CDR1 is MNHNY and CDR2 is SVGAGI in the germline V gene (reference sequence). CDR3 residues: CASSYSQGTYNSPLHF. The CDR3 region has the DNA TGTGCCAGCAGTTACTCTCAGGGAACCTATAATTCACCCCTCCACTTT.

The J gene is TRBJ2-5, the V gene TRBV12-3 or TRBV12-4; 9 bases match TRBD2. V was clipped by 6 bases and J by 4 bases; unmatched bases: 6. This CDR3 spans 14 amino acids. The CDR3 here is CASSRRGGGETQYF. The CDR3 region has the DNA TGTGCCAGCAGCCGGCGGGGGGGCGGAGAGACCCAGTACTTC.

This clonotype was picked up a small number of times. The chain carries TRBV5-5 and TRBJ1-5; the D is unclear. V was pared by 2 bases and J by 5 bases, with 5 bases between. The germline V gene encodes CDR1 SGHKS and CDR2 YYEKEE (reference sequence). The CDR3 is made up of 12 amino acids. The CDR3 is CASSLLDQPQHF. In nucleotides, the CDR3 is TGTGCCAGCAGCTTATTAGATCAGCCCCAGCATTTT.

This clonotype was detected only a few times. The CDR3 spells CSATTGGAGNTEAFF. The CDR3 DNA reads TGCAGTGCTACTACAGGGGGCGCAGGCAACACTGAAGCTTTCTTT. J is TRBJ1-1 and V is TRBV20-1, with 9 bases fitting TRBD1. There are 15 residues in the CDR3. The V gene's germline CDR1 is DFQATT and CDR2 SNEGSKA (reference sequence). Germline trimming cut 4 bases from V and 2 bases from J; bases unmatched to any gene: 8.

The chain employs TRBV7-2 and TRBJ2-1; D is possibly TRBD2 (5 bases). V lost 3 bases to trimming and J lost 6 bases, with 9 bases between them. CDR3 size: 13 residues. CDR1 is SGHTA, CDR2 FQGNSA, per germline. The CDR3 sequence is CASSLDWTNEQFF. CDR3 bases: TGTGCCAGCAGCTTGGACTGGACCAATGAGCAGTTCTTC.

This sequence joins TRBV2 and TRBJ2-3; possibly TRBD2 for D (6 bases). The CDR3 consists of 13 residues. V was shortened by 10 bases and J by 5 bases, with 16 bases between the two germline ends. Germline CDR1 reads SNHLY; CDR2 reads FYNNEI. The CDR3 here is CATGLLDLDTQYF. The CDR3 nucleotides read TGTGCCACGGGACTCCTTGATTTAGATACGCAGTATTTT.

In this sample, this clonotype turned up many times. V and J are TRBV4-3 and TRBJ2-7; 9 bases are shared with TRBD2. Germline CDR1 LGHNA, CDR2 YSLEER. This CDR3 is 16 amino acids long. J gave up 7 bases and V 0 bases, and 10 bases lay outside the gene matches. CDR3 nucleotides: TGCGCCAGCAGCCAAGATCCACAGGGCGCGGGGGGGGAGCAGTACTTC. Its protein is CASSQDPQGAGGEQYF.

The chain recombines TRBV7-9 with TRBJ1-4; no firm D call. CDR1 SEHNR and CDR2 FQNEAQ come from the germline V gene (reference sequence). V was cut by 5 bases and J by 7 bases, with 8 bases left in between. This CDR3 region has 12 residues. The CDR3 sequence is CASSKMSEKLFF. The CDR3 DNA sequence: TGTGCCAGCAGCAAGATGAGTGAAAAACTGTTTTTT.

In its sample, this clonotype was seen a few times. The chain couples TRBV12-3 or TRBV12-4 to TRBJ2-3; the match to TRBD1 covers 7 bases. The CDR3 sequence is 12 residues long. Trimming at V came to 2 bases and at J to 12 bases, leaving 5 bases not matched to a gene. The CDR3 spells CASSLKRGRQYF. The CDR3 nucleotides are TGTGCCAGCAGTTTAAAGAGGGGGCGCCAGTATTTT.

This clonotype was seen repeatedly, ten times or more. The rearrangement links TRBV7-9 to TRBJ2-1; 11 positions agree with TRBD1. J was trimmed by 7 bases and V by 0 bases; bases with no gene match: 5. CDR1 is SEHNR, CDR2 FQNEAQ, per germline (reference sequence). The CDR3 length is 16 residues. Here the CDR3 reads CASSLAGTGGSNEQFF. In DNA, the CDR3 is TGTGCCAGCAGCTTAGCCGGGACAGGGGGATCGAATGAGCAGTTCTTC.

This clonotype was counted between two and nine times. The gene calls are TRBV6-2 or TRBV6-3 and TRBJ2-2; D is tentatively TRBD1 or TRBD2 (6 bases each). From germline, CDR1 is MNHEY and CDR2 SVGEGT. V was cut by 2 bases and J by 4 bases, with 20 bases left in between. This CDR3 has 18 amino acids. The CDR3 DNA reads TGTGCCAGCAGTTACCTTCGGGGGCCCGCCCGTGGCACCGGGGAGCTGTTTTTT. This sequence encodes CASSYLRGPARGTGELFF.

The chain is built from TRBV7-2 and TRBJ1-1; D perhaps matches TRBD1 (6 bases). This CDR3 comprises 15 residues. CDR1 and CDR2 (germline): SGHTA, FQGNSA. Deletions cut 6 bases from V and 0 bases from J, with 14 bases between. CDR3 DNA: TGTGCCAGCAGACCCCTGGACAGCATGAACACTGAAGCTTTCTTT. Translation: CASRPLDSMNTEAFF.

The chain links TRBV6-5 to TRBJ2-7, with D possibly matching TRBD1 (6 bases). The CDR3 has 15 residues. Deletions cut 0 bases from V and 2 bases from J, with 11 bases between. Germline assignment: CDR1 MNHEY and CDR2 SVGAGI. The CDR3 DNA sequence: TGTGCCAGCAGTTACTCCAGGGGCTCGCCCTACGAGCAGTACTTC. Protein product: CASSYSRGSPYEQYF.

This clonotype was seen only a few times. The chain recombines TRBV9 with TRBJ2-7; D is possibly TRBD1 (6 bases). There are 16 residues in the CDR3. The germline gives CDR1 SGDLS, CDR2 YYNGEE. Trimming took off 3 bases at V and 1 base at J, with 17 bases between the two ends. The CDR3 spells CASSAHTGLDSYEQYF. Here the CDR3 DNA reads TGTGCCAGCAGCGCCCATACAGGGCTGGATTCCTACGAGCAGTACTTC.

The rearrangement joins TRBV5-1 to TRBJ1-2; no clear D gene. Germline V CDR1 and CDR2: SGHRS, YFSETQ. Between the trimmed V and J ends, which lost 3 bases and 4 bases, there was a span of 10 bases. There are 13 residues in the CDR3. As DNA, the CDR3 is TGCGCCAGCAGCTGGGGAGGTTCCTATGGCTACACCTTC. Translating gives CASSWGGSYGYTF.

This rearrangement joins TRBV12-3 or TRBV12-4 to TRBJ2-5; D may be TRBD2 (5 bases). This CDR3 contains 13 residues. V dropped 11 bases and J dropped 4 bases, with 17 bases sitting between them. In DNA form, the CDR3 reads TGTGCCTCCGCGGGTGGCTCTTTAGAGACCCAGTACTTC. Amino acids: CASAGGSLETQYF.

The J gene is TRBJ2-5, the V gene TRBV9; D is perhaps TRBD2 (7 bases). V was trimmed by 3 bases and J by 10 bases, leaving 16 bases between them. The CDR3 spans 13 residues. Per the germline V gene, CDR1 is SGDLS and CDR2 is YYNGEE. The CDR3 spells CASSAGGTGVQYF. CDR3 coding DNA: TGTGCCAGCAGCGCGGGGGGCACCGGGGTCCAGTACTTC.

This clonotype was observed a few times. The J gene is TRBJ2-7, the V gene TRBV27, with 8 bases identical to TRBD1. The CDR3 sequence is 14 residues long. Germline CDR1 reads MNHEY; CDR2 reads SMNVEV (reference sequence). Trimming took 4 bases from V and 6 from J; bases not matched to a gene: 8. CDR3 region: CASSSTGVWVEQYF. The DNA of the CDR3 is TGTGCCAGCAGTTCGACAGGGGTTTGGGTCGAGCAGTACTTC.

The genes are TRBV28 and TRBJ1-1, with unresolved D. V was trimmed by 5 bases and J by 4 bases, leaving 5 bases between them. In germline, CDR1 is MDHEN, CDR2 SYDVKM. The CDR3 loop spans 11 amino acids. CDR3 residues: CASSVSTEAFF. The CDR3 nucleotides read TGTGCCAGCAGTGTTAGCACTGAAGCTTTCTTT.

The chain links TRBV7-8 to TRBJ2-5; D might be TRBD1 (5 bases). The CDR3 spans 16 residues. The germline V and J ends were trimmed by 3 bases and 4 bases, with 18 bases remaining between them. Germline CDR1 reads SGHVS; CDR2 reads FQNEAQ. DNA for the CDR3: TGTGCCAGCAGCTTCACAGGTGAACCCGTCGGAGAGACCCAGTACTTC. Translation gives CASSFTGEPVGETQYF.

The chain combines TRBV7-9 with TRBJ2-3; the match to TRBD1 covers 7 bases. The trim removed 5 bases at V and 5 bases at J, leaving 10 bases unmatched. Germline CDR1 and CDR2: SEHNR and FQNEAQ (reference sequence). The length of the CDR3 is 15 residues. For the CDR3, the DNA is TGTGCCAGCAGCGTACGAAGAGGGGGCAGAGATACGCAGTATTTT. Translating gives CASSVRRGGRDTQYF.